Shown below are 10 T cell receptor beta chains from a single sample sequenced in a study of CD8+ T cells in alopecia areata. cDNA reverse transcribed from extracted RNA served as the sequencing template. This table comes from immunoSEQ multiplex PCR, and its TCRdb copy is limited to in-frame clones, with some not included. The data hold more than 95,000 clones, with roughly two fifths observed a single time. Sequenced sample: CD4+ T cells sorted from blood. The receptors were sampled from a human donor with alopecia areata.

The chain's CDR3 is CASSSSGGNTDTQYF. In nucleotides, the CDR3 is TGTGCCAGCAGTTCAAGCGGGGGGAACACAGATACGCAGTATTTT. The chain uses TRBV6-5 and TRBJ2-3; 9 bases line up with TRBD2. J gave up 2 bases and V 4 bases, and 4 bases lay outside the gene matches. Germline loops: CDR1 MNHEY, CDR2 SVGAGI. This CDR3 has 15 amino acids.

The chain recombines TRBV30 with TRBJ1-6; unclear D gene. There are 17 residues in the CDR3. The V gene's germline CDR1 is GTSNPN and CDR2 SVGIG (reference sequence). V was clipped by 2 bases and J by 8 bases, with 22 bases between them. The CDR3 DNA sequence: TGTGCCTGGAGTTCGATGCTACCGGGAAGCGGCGATTCACCCCTCCACTTT. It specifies CAWSSMLPGSGDSPLHF. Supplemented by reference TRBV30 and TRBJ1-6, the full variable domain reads SQTIHQWPATLVQPVGSPLSLECTVEGTSNPNLYWYRQAAGRGLQLLFYSVGIGQISSEVPQNLSASRPQDRQFILSSKKLLLSDSGFYLCAWSSMLPGSGDSPLHFGNGTRLTVT.

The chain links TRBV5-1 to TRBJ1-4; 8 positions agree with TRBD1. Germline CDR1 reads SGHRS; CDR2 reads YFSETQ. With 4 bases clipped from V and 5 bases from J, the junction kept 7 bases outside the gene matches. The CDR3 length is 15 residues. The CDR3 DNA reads TGCGCCAGCAGCAAGGACAGGGTCTGGAATGAAAAACTGTTTTTT. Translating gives CASSKDRVWNEKLFF.

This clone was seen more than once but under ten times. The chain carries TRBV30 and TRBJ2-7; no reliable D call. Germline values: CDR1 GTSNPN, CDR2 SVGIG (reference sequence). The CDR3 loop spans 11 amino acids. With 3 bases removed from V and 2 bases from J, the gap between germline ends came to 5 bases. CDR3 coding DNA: TGTGCCTGGAGGACAACCTACGAGCAGTACTTC. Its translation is CAWRTTYEQYF.

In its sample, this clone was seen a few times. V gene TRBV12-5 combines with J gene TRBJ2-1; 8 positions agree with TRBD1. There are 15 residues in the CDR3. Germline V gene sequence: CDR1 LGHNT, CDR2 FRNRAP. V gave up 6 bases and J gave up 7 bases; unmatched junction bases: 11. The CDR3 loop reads CASGGRTGKGNEQFF. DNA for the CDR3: TGTGCTAGTGGAGGGCGGACAGGGAAAGGGAATGAGCAGTTCTTC.

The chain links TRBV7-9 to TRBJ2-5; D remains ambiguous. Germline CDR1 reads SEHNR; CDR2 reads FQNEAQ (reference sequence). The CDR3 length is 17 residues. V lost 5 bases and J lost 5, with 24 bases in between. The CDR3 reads CASSAFLGVPYLETQYF. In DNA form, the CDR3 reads TGTGCCAGCAGCGCCTTCCTCGGCGTTCCCTATCTTGAGACCCAGTACTTC.

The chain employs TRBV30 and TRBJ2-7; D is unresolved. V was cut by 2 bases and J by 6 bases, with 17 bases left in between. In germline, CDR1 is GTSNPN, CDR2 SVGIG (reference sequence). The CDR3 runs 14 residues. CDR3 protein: CAWSKDTLPGEQYF. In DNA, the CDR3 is TGTGCCTGGAGTAAAGACACTTTGCCGGGCGAGCAGTACTTC.

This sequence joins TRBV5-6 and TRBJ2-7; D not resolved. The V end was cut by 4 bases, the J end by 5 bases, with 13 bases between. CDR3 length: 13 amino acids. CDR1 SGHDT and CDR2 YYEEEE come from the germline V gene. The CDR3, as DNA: TGTGCCAGCAGCCAACCGCCTTGGGACGAGCAGTACTTC. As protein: CASSQPPWDEQYF.

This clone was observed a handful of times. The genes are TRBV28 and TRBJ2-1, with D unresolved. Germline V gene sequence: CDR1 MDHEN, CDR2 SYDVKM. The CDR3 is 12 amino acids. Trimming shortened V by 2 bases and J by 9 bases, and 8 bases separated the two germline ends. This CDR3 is CASSLISGEQFF. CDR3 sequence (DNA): TGTGCCAGCAGTTTAATATCCGGTGAGCAGTTCTTC.

CDR3 region: CAWSFGGYGYTF. In nucleotides, the CDR3 is TGTGCCTGGAGTTTCGGGGGCTATGGCTACACCTTC. V usage is TRBV30 and J usage is TRBJ1-2; D perhaps matches TRBD1 (5 bases). Deletions cut 2 bases from V and 4 bases from J, with 8 bases between. Germline V gene data show CDR1 as GTSNPN and CDR2 as SVGIG (reference sequence). The CDR3 contains 12 residues.